The T cell receptor (beta chain) described here comes from a study of T cell responses to AZD1222 COVID-19 vaccine. As for this clone: The target antigen is unknown.

The method was immunoSEQ multiplex PCR; TCRdb's version includes in-frame clones alone and lacks a portion of them. This table has fewer than 300,000 clones, 85% to 95% appearing once. Broader study findings: Close to half of spike-specific TCRs reportedly recognize unmutated variant regions.

The CDR3 loop spans 15 amino acids. The ends were cut back, 0 bases at V and 8 bases at J, with 11 bases in the middle. Germline loops: CDR1 KGHSH, CDR2 LQKENI. The sequencing used peripheral blood, collected on day 0 of AZD1222 vaccination. The sequence came from an adult in good health. This chain connects TRBV18 to TRBJ1-6; maybe TRBD1 (6 bases). The CDR3: CASSPPAGGYSPLHF. The DNA of the CDR3 is TGTGCCAGCTCACCACCGGCCGGGGGCTATTCACCCCTCCACTTT.